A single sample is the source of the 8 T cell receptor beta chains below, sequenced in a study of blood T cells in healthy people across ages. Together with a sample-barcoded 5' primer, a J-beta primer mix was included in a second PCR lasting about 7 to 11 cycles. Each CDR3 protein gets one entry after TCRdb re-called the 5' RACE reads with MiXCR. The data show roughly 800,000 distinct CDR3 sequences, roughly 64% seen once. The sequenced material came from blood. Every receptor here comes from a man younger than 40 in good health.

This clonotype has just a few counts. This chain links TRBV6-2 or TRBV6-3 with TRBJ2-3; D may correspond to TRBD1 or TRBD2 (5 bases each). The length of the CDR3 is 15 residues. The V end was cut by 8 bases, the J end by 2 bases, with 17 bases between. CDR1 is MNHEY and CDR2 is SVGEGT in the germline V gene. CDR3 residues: CASRTALGTTDTQYF. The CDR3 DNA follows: TGTGCCAGCCGTACCGCCTTGGGGACCACAGATACGCAGTATTTT.

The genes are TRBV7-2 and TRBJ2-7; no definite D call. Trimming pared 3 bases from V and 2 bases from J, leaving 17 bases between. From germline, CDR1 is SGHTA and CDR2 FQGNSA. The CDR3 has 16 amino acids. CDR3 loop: CASSFNGLALTYEQYF. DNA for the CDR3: TGTGCCAGCAGCTTTAACGGGCTGGCGTTGACCTACGAGCAGTACTTC.

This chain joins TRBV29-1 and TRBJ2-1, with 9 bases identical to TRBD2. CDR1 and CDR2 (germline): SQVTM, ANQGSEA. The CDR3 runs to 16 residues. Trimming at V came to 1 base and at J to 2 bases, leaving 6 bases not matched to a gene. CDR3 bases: TGCAGCGTTGAAGCATATCTAGCGGGAACCTACAATGAGCAGTTCTTC. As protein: CSVEAYLAGTYNEQFF.

The CDR3 DNA reads as TGTGCCAGCAGTCGGGATCTGCGGGGCTACACCTTC. This encodes CASSRDLRGYTF. The chain combines TRBV2 with TRBJ1-2; D unresolved. The CDR3 extends over 12 amino acids. V lost 5 bases to trimming and J lost 8 bases, with 12 bases between them. From germline, CDR1 is SNHLY and CDR2 FYNNEI.

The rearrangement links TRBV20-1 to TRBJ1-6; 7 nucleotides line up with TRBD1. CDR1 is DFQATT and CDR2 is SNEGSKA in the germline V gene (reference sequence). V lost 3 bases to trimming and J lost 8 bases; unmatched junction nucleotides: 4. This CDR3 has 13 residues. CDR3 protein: CSARRQGDSPLHF. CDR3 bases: TGCAGTGCTAGGCGGCAGGGGGATTCACCCCTCCACTTT.

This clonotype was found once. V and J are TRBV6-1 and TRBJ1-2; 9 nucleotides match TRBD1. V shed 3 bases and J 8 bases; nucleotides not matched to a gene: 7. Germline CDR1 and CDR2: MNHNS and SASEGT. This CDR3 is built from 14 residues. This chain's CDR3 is CASSDPRTGEGYTF. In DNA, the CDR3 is TGTGCCAGCAGTGACCCGCGGACAGGGGAAGGCTACACCTTC.

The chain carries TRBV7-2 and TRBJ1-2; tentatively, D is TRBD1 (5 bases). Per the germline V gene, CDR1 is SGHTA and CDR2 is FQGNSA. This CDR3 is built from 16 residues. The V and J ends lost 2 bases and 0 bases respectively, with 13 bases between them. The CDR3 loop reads CASSLLGAGPNYGYTF. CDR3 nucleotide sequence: TGTGCCAGCAGCTTATTGGGCGCAGGGCCTAACTATGGCTACACCTTC.

The DNA for the CDR3 is TGTGCCAGCAGTGTTAGCGGGGTTGCCTCTAAGGATAAGTTCTTC. Translating it yields CASSVSGVASKDKFF. V is TRBV6-5 and J is TRBJ2-1; the match to TRBD2 covers 8 bases. The CDR3 contains 15 residues. V lost 5 bases and J lost 14; bases outside the gene matches: 17. Germline V gene lookup returns CDR1 MNHEY and CDR2 SVGAGI.